The present T cell receptor beta chain was sequenced within a study of blood T cell repertoires in COVID-19. Turning to the study itself: Sample material is recorded as cDNA or gDNA derived from T cells, B-cell-depleted T cells, or PBMCs.

Assay used: immunoSEQ multiplex PCR; TCRdb lists only in-frame clones, some missing. The data contain roughly 250,000 clones, roughly nine tenths of them singletons. Germline loops: CDR1 SGHAT, CDR2 FQNNGV. The junction had 8 bases not matched to a gene; V was cut back by 6 bases and J by 6 bases. CDR3 length: 13 residues. Input material: peripheral blood. This TCR came from a woman younger than 45 with COVID-19, enrolled during active disease. The J gene is TRBJ2-7, the V gene TRBV11-2; 7 bases line up with TRBD2. The CDR3 nucleotides read TGTGCCAGCAGTCCAGCAGCGGGGAGCGAGCAGTACTTC. This sequence encodes CASSPAAGSEQYF.